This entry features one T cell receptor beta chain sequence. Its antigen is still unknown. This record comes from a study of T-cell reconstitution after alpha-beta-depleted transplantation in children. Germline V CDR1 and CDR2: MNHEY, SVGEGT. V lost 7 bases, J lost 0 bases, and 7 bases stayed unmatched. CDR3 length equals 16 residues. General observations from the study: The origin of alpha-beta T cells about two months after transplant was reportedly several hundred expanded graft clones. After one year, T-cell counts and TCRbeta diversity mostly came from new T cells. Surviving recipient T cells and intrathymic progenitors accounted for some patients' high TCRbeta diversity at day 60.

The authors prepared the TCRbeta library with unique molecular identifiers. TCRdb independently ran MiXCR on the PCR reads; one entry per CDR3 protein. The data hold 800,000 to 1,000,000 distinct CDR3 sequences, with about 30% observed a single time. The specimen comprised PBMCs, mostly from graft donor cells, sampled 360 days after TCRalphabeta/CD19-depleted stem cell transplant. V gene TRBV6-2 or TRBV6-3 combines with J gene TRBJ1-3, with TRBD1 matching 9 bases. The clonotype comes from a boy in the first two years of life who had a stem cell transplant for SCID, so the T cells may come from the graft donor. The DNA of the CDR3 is TGTGCCAGCACTGCACAGGGGGCTAACTCTGGAAACACCATATATTTT. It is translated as CASTAQGANSGNTIYF.